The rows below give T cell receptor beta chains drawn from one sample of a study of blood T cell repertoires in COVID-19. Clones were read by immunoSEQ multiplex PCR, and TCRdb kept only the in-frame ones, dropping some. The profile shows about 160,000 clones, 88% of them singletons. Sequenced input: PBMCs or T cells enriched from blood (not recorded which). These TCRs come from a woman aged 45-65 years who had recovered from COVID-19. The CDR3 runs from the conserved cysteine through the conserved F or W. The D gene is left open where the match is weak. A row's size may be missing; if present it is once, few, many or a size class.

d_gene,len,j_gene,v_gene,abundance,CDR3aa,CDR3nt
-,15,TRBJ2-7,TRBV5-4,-,CASSLGRAGTYEQYF,TGTGCCAGCAGCTTGGGTAGGGCAGGGACCTACGAGCAGTACTTC
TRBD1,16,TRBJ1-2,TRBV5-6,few,CASSLAGTGVGGGYTF,TGTGCCAGCAGCTTGGCCGGGACAGGGGTTGGAGGGGGCTACACCTTC
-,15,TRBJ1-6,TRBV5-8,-,CASSSGDRGNSPLHF,TGTGCCAGCAGCTCCGGTGACAGAGGTAATTCACCCCTCCACTTT
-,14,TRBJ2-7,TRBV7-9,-,CASSLVSSSYEQYF,TGTGCCAGCAGCTTAGTTTCCAGCTCCTACGAGCAGTACTTC
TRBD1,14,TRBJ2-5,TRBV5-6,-,CASSLGGTEETQYF,TGTGCCAGCAGCTTGGGGGGGACAGAAGAGACCCAGTACTTC
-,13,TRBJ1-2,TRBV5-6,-,CASSSTDSRGYTF,TGTGCCAGCAGCTCGACAGATAGTCGCGGCTACACCTTC
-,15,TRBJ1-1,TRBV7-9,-,CASSLVEAGNTEAFF,TGTGCCAGCAGCTTAGTGGAGGCGGGGAACACTGAAGCTTTCTTT
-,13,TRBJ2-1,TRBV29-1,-,CSVGLRGYNEQFF,TGCAGCGTTGGTCTAAGGGGCTACAATGAGCAGTTCTTC
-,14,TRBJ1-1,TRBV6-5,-,CASSFTVVNTEAFF,TGTGCCAGCAGTTTCACGGTGGTGAACACTGAAGCTTTCTTT
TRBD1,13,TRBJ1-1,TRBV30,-,CAWESQGETEAFF,TGTGCCTGGGAGAGCCAGGGGGAAACTGAAGCTTTCTTT
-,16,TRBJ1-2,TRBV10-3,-,CAISESSQGPNYGYTF,TGTGCCATCAGTGAGTCCTCCCAGGGCCCAAACTATGGCTACACCTTC
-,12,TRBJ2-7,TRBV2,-,CASSVLATEQYF,TGTGCCAGCAGTGTTTTAGCGACCGAGCAGTACTTC
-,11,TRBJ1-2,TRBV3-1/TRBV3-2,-,CASSRQDGYTF,TGTGCCAGCAGCCGACAGGATGGCTACACCTTC
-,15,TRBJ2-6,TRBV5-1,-,CASSLQFSGANVLTF,TGCGCCAGCAGCTTGCAGTTTTCGGGGGCCAACGTCCTGACTTTC
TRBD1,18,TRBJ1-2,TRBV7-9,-,CASSSPFLGQGAIYGYTF,TGTGCCAGCAGCTCCCCCTTCCTTGGACAGGGAGCCATCTATGGCTACACCTTC
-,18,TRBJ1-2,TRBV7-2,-,CASSLAQGTAVLNYGYTF,TGTGCCAGCAGCTTAGCGCAGGGTACGGCTGTTCTGAACTATGGCTACACCTTC
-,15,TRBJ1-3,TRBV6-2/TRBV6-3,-,CASSYSQGSGNTIYF,TGTGCCAGCAGTTACTCGCAGGGTTCCGGAAACACCATATATTTT
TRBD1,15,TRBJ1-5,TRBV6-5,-,CASSYSGTGGQPQHF,TGTGCCAGCAGTTACTCCGGGACAGGAGGACAGCCCCAGCATTTT
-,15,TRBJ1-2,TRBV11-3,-,CASSNRQTPNYGYTF,TGTGCCAGCAGCAATAGACAGACACCTAACTATGGCTACACCTTC
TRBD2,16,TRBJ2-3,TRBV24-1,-,CATSDPGLAGESTQYF,TGTGCCACCAGTGATCCGGGACTAGCGGGGGAAAGTACGCAGTATTTT
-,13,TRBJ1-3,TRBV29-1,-,CSVTRQTGNTIYF,TGCAGCGTTACGCGACAGACTGGAAACACCATATATTTT
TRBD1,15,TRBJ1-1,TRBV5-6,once,CASSSPGTAQDEAFF,TGTGCCAGCAGCTCACCCGGGACAGCTCAGGATGAAGCTTTCTTT
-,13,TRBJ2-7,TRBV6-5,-,CASRGASSYEQYF,TGTGCCAGCAGAGGGGCCTCGTCCTACGAGCAGTACTTC
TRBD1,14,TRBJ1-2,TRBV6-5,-,CASTPDRALYGYTF,TGTGCCAGCACCCCGGACAGGGCGCTCTATGGCTACACCTTC
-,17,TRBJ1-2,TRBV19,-,CASSIDSQGGVTYGYTF,TGTGCCAGTAGTATAGATTCCCAAGGCGGAGTGACCTATGGCTACACCTTC
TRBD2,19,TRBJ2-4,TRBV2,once,CASSAGTSGGLGAKNIQYF,TGTGCCAGCAGTGCCGGGACTAGCGGGGGGCTGGGAGCCAAAAACATTCAGTACTTC
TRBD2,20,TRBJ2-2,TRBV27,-,CASSSRTGTSGLALAGELFF,TGTGCCAGCAGCAGCCGGACCGGGACTAGTGGGTTGGCTCTAGCCGGGGAGCTGTTTTTT